The 19 T cell receptor beta chains below were found in one sample sequenced in a study of metastatic and nonmetastatic thyroid tumors. Among the patients, none had received any treatment before thyroid surgery. TCRdb reprocessed the PCR reads using MiXCR. In the table there are 6,000 or so clones, around 27% of which are singletons. The sequencing sample was made of adjacent normal tissue. The source is a female donor with papillary thyroid cancer or a benign thyroid nodule (not recorded which). Some clones in this sample may be carry-over from other donors' samples.

In its sample, this clone ranks as large. This rearrangement joins TRBV2 to TRBJ2-7; tentatively, D is TRBD1 (6 bases). Trimming pared 6 bases from V and 0 bases from J, leaving 9 bases between. CDR1 and CDR2 from the germline V gene are SNHLY and FYNNEI. The CDR3 runs to 13 residues. This CDR3 reads CASSRDNSYEQYF. The CDR3 DNA reads as TGTGCCAGCAGCCGGGACAACTCCTACGAGCAGTACTTC. The variable domain in full, completed from reference TRBV2 and TRBJ2-7, reads EPEVTQTPSHQVTQMGQEVILRCVPISNHLYFYWYRQILGQKVEFLVSFYNNEISEKSEIFDDQFSVERPDGSNFTLKIRSTKLEDSAMYFCASSRDNSYEQYFGPGTRLTVT.

The table lists this clone with many counts. Possible read error: a much larger clone is one base away. This chain connects TRBV20-1 to TRBJ2-5, with a weak D call TRBD2 (5 bases). CDR1 and CDR2 from the germline V gene are DFQATT and SNEGSKA (reference sequence). This CDR3 comprises 12 residues. The CDR3 loop reads CIPGSGQETQYF. As DNA, the CDR3 is TGCATCCCGGGGAGCGGACAAGAGACCCAGTACTTC.

This clone was counted at least ten times. CDR3 coding DNA: TGTGCCAGCAGCTCAGAAGGGACTGATGGCTACACCTTC. Translated, it gives CASSSEGTDGYTF. This sequence joins TRBV4-2 and TRBJ1-2; D is perhaps TRBD1 (5 bases). V lost 5 bases, J lost 6 bases, and 13 bases lay in between. The germline CDR1 and CDR2 sequences are LGHNA and YNFKEQ. The CDR3 is made up of 13 amino acids.

By share, this clone counts as large (0.1 to 1%). Other DNA sequences from this sample encode an identical CDR3 as well. This rearrangement joins TRBV6-5 to TRBJ1-1, with 12 bases lining up with TRBD1. CDR1 and CDR2 (germline): MNHEY, SVGAGI. The length of the CDR3 is 17 residues. V lost 2 bases and J lost 1; bases outside the gene matches: 5. As DNA, the CDR3 is TGTGCCAGCAGTTACAGAGGGACAGGGGGCCGGAACACTGAAGCTTTCTTT. Its protein is CASSYRGTGGRNTEAFF.

This clone was found a few times. The chain has TRBV20-1 and TRBJ1-1, with 7 bases that match TRBD1. The CDR3 runs to 13 residues. The germline V gene has CDR1 DFQATT and CDR2 SNEGSKA (reference sequence). The V gene end was trimmed by 1 base and the J gene end by 5 bases; junction bases not matched to a gene: 4. CDR3 loop: CSARGGGMTEAFF. The DNA of the CDR3 is TGCAGTGCTAGAGGAGGGGGCATGACTGAAGCTTTCTTT.

Sample share makes this clone medium-sized (0.01 to 0.1%). The CDR3 is CSASPDREEYGYTF. CDR3 coding DNA: TGCAGTGCTAGCCCCGACAGGGAGGAGTATGGCTACACCTTC. V is TRBV20-1 and J is TRBJ1-2, with 7 bases fitting TRBD1. The ends lost 3 bases at V and 5 bases at J; junction bases unmatched: 9. The CDR3 sequence is 14 residues long. Germline CDR1 is DFQATT and CDR2 is SNEGSKA (reference sequence).

This clone was counted many times. The CDR3 DNA sequence: TGCAGCGTTGAAGCAGAATTCTTCTATGGCTACACCTTC. As protein: CSVEAEFFYGYTF. The chain uses TRBV29-1 and TRBJ1-2, with D hard to call. V lost 1 base and J 4 bases, leaving 10 bases between the germline ends. Per the germline V gene, CDR1 is SQVTM and CDR2 is ANQGSEA. This CDR3 region has 13 residues.

This clone was seen a few times. One end of the junction is discordant with germline, which a read error may explain. This chain joins TRBV6-2 or TRBV6-3 and TRBJ2-5; 8 bases align to TRBD2. The CDR3 length is 12 residues. Looked up from germline, CDR1 is MNHEY and CDR2 is SVGEGT. The CDR3 here is CASSYLGSGAVF. In nucleotides, the CDR3 is TGTGCCAGCAGTTACCTAGGTAGCGGGGCCGTTTTC.

This chain joins TRBV30 and TRBJ2-5; D unclear. The CDR3 has 12 residues. Germline CDR1 is GTSNPN and CDR2 is SVGIG (reference sequence). The ends were cut back, 4 bases at V and 4 bases at J, with 10 bases in the middle. In DNA, the CDR3 is TGTGCCTGGACACATGGGCGAGAGACCCAGTACTTC. Residues: CAWTHGRETQYF.

This chain joins TRBV2 and TRBJ2-1; D gene unclear. The V and J ends lost 3 bases and 2 bases respectively, with 11 bases between them. Looked up from germline, CDR1 is SNHLY and CDR2 is FYNNEI. The CDR3 is 15 amino acids. The chain's CDR3 is CASSDWRTTYNEQFF. CDR3 DNA sequence: TGTGCCAGCAGTGACTGGCGCACTACCTACAATGAGCAGTTCTTC.

This chain joins TRBV28 and TRBJ2-3; the D gene could be TRBD1 or TRBD2 (5 bases each). The CDR3 is 18 residues long. Trimming stripped 4 bases from V and 2 bases from J, with 22 bases between. CDR1 and CDR2 from the germline V gene are MDHEN and SYDVKM. DNA for the CDR3: TGTGCCAGCAGTTCGCCGGGGCTAGTAACCCACTCCACAGATACGCAGTATTTT. Encoded protein: CASSSPGLVTHSTDTQYF.

This clone is termed medium-sized. The chain employs TRBV11-1 and TRBJ1-2; TRBD1 agrees at 11 bases. CDR1 and CDR2 from the germline V gene are SGHAT and FQDESV (reference sequence). With V trimmed by 5 bases and J by 3 bases, 11 bases remained unmatched. The CDR3 contains 17 residues. This CDR3 is CASSIPGTGGVYYGYTF. In DNA, the CDR3 is TGTGCCAGCAGCATCCCCGGGACAGGGGGAGTATACTATGGCTACACCTTC. The full variable domain, completed using reference TRBV11-1 and TRBJ1-2, is EAEVAQSPRYKITEKSQAVAFWCDPISGHATLYWYRQILGQGPELLVQFQDESVVDDSQLPKDRFSAERLKGVDSTLKIQPAELGDSAMYLCASSIPGTGGVYYGYTFGSGTRLTVV.

This clone has just a few counts. The chain is built from TRBV7-9 and TRBJ2-7, with 14 bases aligning to TRBD2. CDR3 length: 14 amino acids. V gave up 3 bases and J gave up 6 bases; unmatched junction bases: 1. Germline CDR1 and CDR2: SEHNR and FQNEAQ (reference sequence). CDR3 amino acids: CASSLTSGRAEQYF. As DNA, the CDR3 is TGTGCCAGCAGCTTGACTAGCGGGAGGGCCGAGCAGTACTTC.

The CDR3 spells CSVEHTAGNEQFF. CDR3 sequence (DNA): TGCAGCGTTGAACACACGGCGGGGAATGAGCAGTTCTTC. The rearrangement uses TRBV29-1 and TRBJ2-1, with D perhaps matching TRBD2 (6 bases). The CDR3 covers 13 residues. The V and J ends lost 2 bases and 7 bases respectively, with 12 bases between them. Germline values: CDR1 SQVTM, CDR2 ANQGSEA.

This clone was counted between two and nine times. This rearrangement joins TRBV4-2 to TRBJ2-2; tentative D call: TRBD2 (6 bases). The CDR3 sequence is 19 residues long. The germline V gene has CDR1 LGHNA and CDR2 YNFKEQ. V shed 0 bases and J shed 2 bases, with 19 bases lying between them. The CDR3 loop is CASSQDLREATINTGELFF. The CDR3 nucleotides are TGTGCCAGCAGCCAAGATCTGAGGGAGGCAACCATAAACACCGGGGAGCTGTTTTTT.

This clone turned up a few times. The chain joins TRBV27 to TRBJ2-3; D remains ambiguous. CDR3 length equals 14 residues. CDR1 is MNHEY, CDR2 SMNVEV, per germline (reference sequence). The V end lost 5 bases, the J end lost 5 bases, and 14 bases lay between the germline ends. Here the CDR3 reads CASSLPAFRDTQYF. In DNA, the CDR3 is TGTGCCAGCAGTCTCCCAGCCTTTAGAGATACGCAGTATTTT.

This clone is labeled as medium-sized. This same CDR3 is encoded by further DNA sequences in the sample. The rearrangement joins TRBV6-2 or TRBV6-3 to TRBJ2-1; possibly TRBD2 for D (5 bases). Germline CDR1 reads MNHEY; CDR2 reads SVGEGT. V was clipped by 6 bases and J by 10 bases, with 25 bases between them. The CDR3 runs 16 residues. CDR3: CASSPPGPIASEEQFF. CDR3 in DNA: TGTGCCAGCAGCCCCCCCGGACCCATAGCGTCGGAAGAGCAGTTCTTC.

Details on this clone: The junction differs from germline at one of its ends, possibly a read error. This CDR3 is also generated by other DNA sequences in the sample. The V and J genes are TRBV20-1 and TRBJ2-7, with D maybe TRBD2 (5 bases). Germline V gene lookup returns CDR1 DFQATT and CDR2 SNEGSKA (reference sequence). The CDR3 spans 16 residues. CDR3 sequence: CSARDDGGLVSYEQYF. The CDR3 DNA reads as TGCAGCGCTAGAGATGACGGCGGGTTAGTATCCTACGAGCAGTACTTC.

In this sample, this clone is large (0.1 to 1%). The chain links TRBV2 to TRBJ2-7; TRBD1 agrees at 10 bases. The CDR3 length is 14 residues. Trimming took 6 bases from V and 3 from J; bases not matched to a gene: 5. The germline V gene encodes CDR1 SNHLY and CDR2 FYNNEI. The CDR3 loop reads CASSGTGVLYEQYF. As DNA, the CDR3 is TGTGCCAGCAGCGGGACAGGGGTCCTCTACGAGCAGTACTTC.